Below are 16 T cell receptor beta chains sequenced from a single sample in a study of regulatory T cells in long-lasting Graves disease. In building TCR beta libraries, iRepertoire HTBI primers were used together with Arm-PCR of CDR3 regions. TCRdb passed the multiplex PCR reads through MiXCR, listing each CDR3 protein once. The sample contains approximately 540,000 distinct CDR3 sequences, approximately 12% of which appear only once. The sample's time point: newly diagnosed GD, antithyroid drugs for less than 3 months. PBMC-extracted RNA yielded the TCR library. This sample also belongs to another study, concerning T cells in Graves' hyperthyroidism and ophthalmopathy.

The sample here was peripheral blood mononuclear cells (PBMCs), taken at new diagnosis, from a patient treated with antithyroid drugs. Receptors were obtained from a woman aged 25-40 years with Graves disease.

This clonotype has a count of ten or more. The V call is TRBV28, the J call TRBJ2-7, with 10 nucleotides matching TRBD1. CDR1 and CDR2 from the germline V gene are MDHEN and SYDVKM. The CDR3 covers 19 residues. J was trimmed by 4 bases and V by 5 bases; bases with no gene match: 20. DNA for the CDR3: TGTGCCAGCAGTGAGCCCAGGAACTTACCGGGACAGGGGTTATACGAGCAGTACTTC. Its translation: CASSEPRNLPGQGLYEQYF.

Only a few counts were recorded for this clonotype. The CDR3 bases are TGTGCCAGCAGTTTATGGAAGGGGTCCCTCCACTTT. Protein product: CASSLWKGSLHF. The rearrangement links TRBV27 to TRBJ1-6; D may be TRBD1 (5 bases). This CDR3 is 12 amino acids long. Germline lookup yields CDR1 MNHEY and CDR2 SMNVEV (reference sequence). Trimming stripped 1 base from V and 14 bases from J, with 9 bases between.

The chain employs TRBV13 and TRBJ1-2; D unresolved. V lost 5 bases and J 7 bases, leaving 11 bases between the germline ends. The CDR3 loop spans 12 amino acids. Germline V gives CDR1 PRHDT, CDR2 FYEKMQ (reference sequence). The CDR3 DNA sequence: TGTGCCAGCAGCCCCCCCCCGCCTGGCTACACCTTC. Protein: CASSPPPPGYTF.

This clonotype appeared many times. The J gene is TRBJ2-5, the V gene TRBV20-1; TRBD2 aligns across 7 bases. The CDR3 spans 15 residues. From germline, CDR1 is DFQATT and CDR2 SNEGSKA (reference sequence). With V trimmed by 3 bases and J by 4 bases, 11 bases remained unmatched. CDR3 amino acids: CSARVGGPVGETQYF. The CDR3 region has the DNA TGCAGTGCTAGGGTGGGAGGGCCGGTAGGAGAGACCCAGTACTTC.

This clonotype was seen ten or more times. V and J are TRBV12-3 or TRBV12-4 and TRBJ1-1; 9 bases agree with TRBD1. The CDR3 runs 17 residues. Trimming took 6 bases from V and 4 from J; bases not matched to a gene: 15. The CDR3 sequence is CASRRNRGRREGTEAFF. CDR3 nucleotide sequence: TGTGCCAGCAGGAGAAACAGGGGGCGTAGGGAGGGCACTGAAGCTTTCTTT.

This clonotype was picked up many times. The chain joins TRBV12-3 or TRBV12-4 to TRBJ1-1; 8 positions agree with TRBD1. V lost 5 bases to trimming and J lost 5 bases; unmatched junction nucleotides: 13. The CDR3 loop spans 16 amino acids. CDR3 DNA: TGTGCCAGCAGTCGGACAGGGCGGAGTGTTCCAACTGAAGCTTTCTTT. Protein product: CASSRTGRSVPTEAFF.

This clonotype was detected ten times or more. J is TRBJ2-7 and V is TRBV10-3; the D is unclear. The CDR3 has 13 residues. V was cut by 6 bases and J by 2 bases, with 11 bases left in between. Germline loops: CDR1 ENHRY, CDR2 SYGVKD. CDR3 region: CAIRGIGAYEQYF. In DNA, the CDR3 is TGTGCCATCAGAGGGATCGGCGCCTACGAGCAGTACTTC.

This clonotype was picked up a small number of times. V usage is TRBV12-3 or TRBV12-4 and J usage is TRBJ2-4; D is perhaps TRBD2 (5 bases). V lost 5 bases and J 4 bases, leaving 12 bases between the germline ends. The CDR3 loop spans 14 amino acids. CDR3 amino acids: CASSLRRLKNIQYF. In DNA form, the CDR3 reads TGTGCCAGCAGTCTAAGGAGGCTTAAAAACATTCAGTACTTC.

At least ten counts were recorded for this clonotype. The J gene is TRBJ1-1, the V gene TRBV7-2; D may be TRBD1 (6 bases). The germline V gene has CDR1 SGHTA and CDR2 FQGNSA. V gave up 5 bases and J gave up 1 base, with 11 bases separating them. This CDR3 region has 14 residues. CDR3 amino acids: CASSPRQENTEAFF. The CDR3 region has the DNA TGTGCCAGCAGCCCCAGACAGGAGAACACTGAAGCTTTCTTT.

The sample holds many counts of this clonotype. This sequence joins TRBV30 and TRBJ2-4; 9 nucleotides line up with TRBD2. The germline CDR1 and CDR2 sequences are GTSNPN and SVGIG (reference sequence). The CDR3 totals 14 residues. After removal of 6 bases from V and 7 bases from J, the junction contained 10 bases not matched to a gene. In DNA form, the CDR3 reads TGTGCCTGCACCTATAGCGGGAGATCGAACATTCAGTACTTC. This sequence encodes CACTYSGRSNIQYF.

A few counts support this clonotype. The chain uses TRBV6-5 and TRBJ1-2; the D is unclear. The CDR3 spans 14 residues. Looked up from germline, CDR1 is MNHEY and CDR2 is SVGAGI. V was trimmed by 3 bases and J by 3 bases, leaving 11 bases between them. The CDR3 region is CASSYQTEYYGYTF. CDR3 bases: TGTGCCAGCAGTTATCAAACGGAGTACTATGGCTACACCTTC.

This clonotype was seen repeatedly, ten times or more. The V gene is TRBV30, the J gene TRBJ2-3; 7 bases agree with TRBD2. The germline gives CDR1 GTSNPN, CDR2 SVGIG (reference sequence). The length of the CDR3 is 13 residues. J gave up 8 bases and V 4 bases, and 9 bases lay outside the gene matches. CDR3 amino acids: CAWIKKAGVTQYF. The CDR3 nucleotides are TGTGCCTGGATTAAGAAGGCGGGGGTTACGCAGTATTTT.

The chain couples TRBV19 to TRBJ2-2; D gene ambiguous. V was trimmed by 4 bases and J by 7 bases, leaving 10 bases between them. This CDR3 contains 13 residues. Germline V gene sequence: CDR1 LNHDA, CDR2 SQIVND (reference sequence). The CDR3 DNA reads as TGTGCCAGTAGTACCCTTACCGGCGGGGAGCTGTTTTTT. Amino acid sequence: CASSTLTGGELFF.

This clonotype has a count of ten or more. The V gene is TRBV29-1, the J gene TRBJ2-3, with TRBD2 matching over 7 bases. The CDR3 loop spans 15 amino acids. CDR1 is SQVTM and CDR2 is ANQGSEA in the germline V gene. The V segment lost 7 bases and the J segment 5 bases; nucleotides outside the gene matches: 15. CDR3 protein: CSADVAGVVLDTQYF. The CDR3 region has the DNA TGCAGCGCCGACGTGGCGGGAGTTGTTCTAGATACGCAGTATTTT.

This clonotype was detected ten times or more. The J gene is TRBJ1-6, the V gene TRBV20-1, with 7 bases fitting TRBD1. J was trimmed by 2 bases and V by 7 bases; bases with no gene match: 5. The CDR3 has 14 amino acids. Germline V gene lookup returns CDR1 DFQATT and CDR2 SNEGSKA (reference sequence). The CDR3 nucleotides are TGCAGTGTCTCCAGGGGGACCTATAATTCACCCCTCCACTTT. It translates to CSVSRGTYNSPLHF.

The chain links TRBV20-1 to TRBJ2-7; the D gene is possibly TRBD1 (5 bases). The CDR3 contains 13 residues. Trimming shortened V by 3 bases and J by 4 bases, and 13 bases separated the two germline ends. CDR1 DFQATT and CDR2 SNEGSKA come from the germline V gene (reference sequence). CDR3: CSASSNRRYEQYF. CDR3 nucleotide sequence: TGCAGTGCTAGCAGTAACAGGCGGTACGAGCAGTACTTC.